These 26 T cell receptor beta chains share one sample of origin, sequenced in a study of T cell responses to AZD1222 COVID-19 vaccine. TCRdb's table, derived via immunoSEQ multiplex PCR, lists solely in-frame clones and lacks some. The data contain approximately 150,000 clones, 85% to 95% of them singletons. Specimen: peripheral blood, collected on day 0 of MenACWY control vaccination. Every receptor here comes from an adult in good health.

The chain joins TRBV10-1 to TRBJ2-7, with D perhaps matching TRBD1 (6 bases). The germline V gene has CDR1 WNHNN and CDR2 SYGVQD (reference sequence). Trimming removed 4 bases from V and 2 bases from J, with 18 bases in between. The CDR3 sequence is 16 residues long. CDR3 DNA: TGCGCCAGCAGTGCTGGGGCAGGGGTCGGAGCCTACGAGCAGTACTTC. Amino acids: CASSAGAGVGAYEQYF.

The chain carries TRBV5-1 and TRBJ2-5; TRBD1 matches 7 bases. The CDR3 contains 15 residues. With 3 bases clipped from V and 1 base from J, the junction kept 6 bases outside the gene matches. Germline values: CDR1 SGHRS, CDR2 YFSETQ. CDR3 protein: CASSSGTAIQETQYF. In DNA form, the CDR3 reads TGCGCCAGCAGCTCCGGGACAGCGATCCAAGAGACCCAGTACTTC.

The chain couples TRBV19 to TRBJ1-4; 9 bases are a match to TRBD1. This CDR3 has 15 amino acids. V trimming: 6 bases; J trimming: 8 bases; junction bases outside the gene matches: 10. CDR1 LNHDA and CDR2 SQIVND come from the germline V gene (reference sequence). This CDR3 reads CASRLPGQGFEKLFF. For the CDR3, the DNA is TGTGCCAGTAGACTTCCGGGACAGGGATTCGAAAAACTGTTTTTT. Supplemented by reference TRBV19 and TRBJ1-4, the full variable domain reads DGGITQSPKYLFRKEGQNVTLSCEQNLNHDAMYWYRQDPGQGLRLIYYSQIVNDFQKGDIAEGYSVSREKKESFPLTVTSAQKNPTAFYLCASRLPGQGFEKLFFGSGTQLSVL.

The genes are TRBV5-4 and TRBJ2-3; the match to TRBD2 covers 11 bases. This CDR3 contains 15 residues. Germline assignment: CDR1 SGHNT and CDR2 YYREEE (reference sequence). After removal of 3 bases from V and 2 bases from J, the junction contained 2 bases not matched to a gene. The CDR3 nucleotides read TGTGCCAGCAGCTCGGGACTAGCGGACACAGATACGCAGTATTTT. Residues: CASSSGLADTDTQYF.

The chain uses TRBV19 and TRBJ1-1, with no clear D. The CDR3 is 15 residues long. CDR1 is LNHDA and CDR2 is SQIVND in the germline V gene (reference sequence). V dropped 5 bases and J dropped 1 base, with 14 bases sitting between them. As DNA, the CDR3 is TGTGCCAGTAGTCCCGGATCGGGTTGGAACACTGAAGCTTTCTTT. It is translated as CASSPGSGWNTEAFF.

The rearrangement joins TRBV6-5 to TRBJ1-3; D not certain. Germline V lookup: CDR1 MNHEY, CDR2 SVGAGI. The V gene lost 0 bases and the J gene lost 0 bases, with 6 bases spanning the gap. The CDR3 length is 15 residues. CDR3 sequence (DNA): TGTGCCAGCAGTTACTCGGCCTCCTCTGGAAACACCATATATTTT. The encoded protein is CASSYSASSGNTIYF.

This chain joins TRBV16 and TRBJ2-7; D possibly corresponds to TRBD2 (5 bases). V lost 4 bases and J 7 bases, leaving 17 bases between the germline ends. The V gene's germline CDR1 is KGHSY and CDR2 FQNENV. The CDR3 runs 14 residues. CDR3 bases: TGTGCCAGCAGCCCCCGGACGGGAACGGGGGAGCAGTACTTC. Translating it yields CASSPRTGTGEQYF.

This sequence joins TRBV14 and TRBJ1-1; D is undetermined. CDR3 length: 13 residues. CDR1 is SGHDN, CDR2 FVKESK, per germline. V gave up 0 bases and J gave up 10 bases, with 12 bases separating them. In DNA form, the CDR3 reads TGTGCCAGCAGCCAAGAGTCGGGTGGAGGAGCTTTCTTT. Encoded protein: CASSQESGGGAFF.

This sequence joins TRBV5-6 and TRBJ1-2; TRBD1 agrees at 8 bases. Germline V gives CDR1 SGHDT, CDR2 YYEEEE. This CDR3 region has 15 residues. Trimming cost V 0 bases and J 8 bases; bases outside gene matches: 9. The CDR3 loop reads CASSLVDRVGSGYTF. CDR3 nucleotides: TGTGCCAGCAGCTTGGTGGACAGGGTTGGCTCCGGCTACACCTTC.

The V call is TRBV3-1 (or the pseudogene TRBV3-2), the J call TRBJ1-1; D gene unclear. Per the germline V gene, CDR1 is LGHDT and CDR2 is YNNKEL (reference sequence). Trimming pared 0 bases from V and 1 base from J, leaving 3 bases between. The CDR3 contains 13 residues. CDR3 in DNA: TGTGCCAGCAGCCAAGAAGGGAACACTGAAGCTTTCTTT. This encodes CASSQEGNTEAFF.

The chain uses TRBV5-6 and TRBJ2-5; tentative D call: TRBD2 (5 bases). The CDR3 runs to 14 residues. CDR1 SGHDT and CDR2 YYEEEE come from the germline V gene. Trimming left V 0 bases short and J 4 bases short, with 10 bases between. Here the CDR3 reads CASSLVTSRETQYF. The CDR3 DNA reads TGTGCCAGCAGCTTGGTAACTAGTCGAGAGACCCAGTACTTC.

CDR3 DNA: TGTGCCATCAGTGGGTCGCAGGGCTACACCTTC. Encoded protein: CAISGSQGYTF. This sequence joins TRBV10-3 and TRBJ1-2; D not resolved. Germline assignment: CDR1 ENHRY and CDR2 SYGVKD. Trimming removed 4 bases from V and 8 bases from J, with 8 bases in between. The CDR3 has 11 amino acids.

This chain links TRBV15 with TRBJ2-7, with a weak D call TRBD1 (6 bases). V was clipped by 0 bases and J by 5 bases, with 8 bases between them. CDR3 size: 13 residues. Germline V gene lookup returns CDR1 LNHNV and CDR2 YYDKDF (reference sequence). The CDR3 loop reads CATSRDRGNEQYF. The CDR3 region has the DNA TGTGCCACCAGCAGAGATAGGGGGAACGAGCAGTACTTC.

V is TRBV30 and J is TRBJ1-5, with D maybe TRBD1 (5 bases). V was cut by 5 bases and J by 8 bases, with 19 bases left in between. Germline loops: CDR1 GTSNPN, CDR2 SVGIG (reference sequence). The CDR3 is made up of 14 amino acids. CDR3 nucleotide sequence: TGTGCCTGGGCCCCCGGGACGGCCTTGGAGCCCCAGCATTTT. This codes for CAWAPGTALEPQHF.

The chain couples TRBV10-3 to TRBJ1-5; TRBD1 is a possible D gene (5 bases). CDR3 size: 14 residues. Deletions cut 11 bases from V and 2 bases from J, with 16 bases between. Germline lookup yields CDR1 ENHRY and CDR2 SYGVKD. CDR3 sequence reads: CASGRRDGNQPQHF. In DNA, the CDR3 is TGTGCCTCGGGGAGGAGGGACGGCAATCAGCCCCAGCATTTT.

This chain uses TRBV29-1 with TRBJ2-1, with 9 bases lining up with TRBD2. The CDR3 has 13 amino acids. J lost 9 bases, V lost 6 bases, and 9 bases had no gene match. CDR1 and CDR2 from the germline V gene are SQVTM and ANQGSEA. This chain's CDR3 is CSVRGLAYGEQFF. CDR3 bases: TGCAGCGTCCGGGGACTAGCATATGGTGAGCAGTTCTTC.

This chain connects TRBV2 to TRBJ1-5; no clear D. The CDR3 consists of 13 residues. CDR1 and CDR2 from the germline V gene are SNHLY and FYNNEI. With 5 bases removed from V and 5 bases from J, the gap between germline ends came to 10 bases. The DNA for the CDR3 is TGTGCCAGCAGTTCGCTGAGGGATCAGCCCCAGCATTTT. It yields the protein CASSSLRDQPQHF.

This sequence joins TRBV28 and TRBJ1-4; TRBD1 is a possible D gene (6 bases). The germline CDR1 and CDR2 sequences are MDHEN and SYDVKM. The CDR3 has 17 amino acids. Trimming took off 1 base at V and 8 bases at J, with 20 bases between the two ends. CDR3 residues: CASSLFPKGGVREKLFF. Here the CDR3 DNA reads TGTGCCAGCAGTTTATTCCCTAAAGGGGGGGTGAGGGAAAAACTGTTTTTT.

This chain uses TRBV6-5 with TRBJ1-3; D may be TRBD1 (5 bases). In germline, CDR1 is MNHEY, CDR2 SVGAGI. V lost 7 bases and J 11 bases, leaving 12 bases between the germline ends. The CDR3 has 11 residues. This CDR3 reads CASTWGEAIYF. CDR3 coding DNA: TGTGCCAGCACCTGGGGGGAGGCCATATATTTT.

CDR3 nucleotides: TGTGCCACCAGCAGAGACAGGGTCTACGAGCAGTACTTC. Its protein product is CATSRDRVYEQYF. The chain links TRBV15 to TRBJ2-7, with D possibly TRBD1 on 5 matching bases. CDR3 length: 13 residues. Germline loops: CDR1 LNHNV, CDR2 YYDKDF (reference sequence). Trimming took off 0 bases at V and 3 bases at J, with 6 bases between the two ends.

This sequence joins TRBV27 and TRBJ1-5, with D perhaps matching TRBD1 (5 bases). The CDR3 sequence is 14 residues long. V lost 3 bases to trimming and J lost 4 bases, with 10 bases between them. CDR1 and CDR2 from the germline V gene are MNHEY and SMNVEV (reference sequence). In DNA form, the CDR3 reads TGTGCCAGCAGTTTGGGACGGTTTAATCAGCCCCAGCATTTT. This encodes CASSLGRFNQPQHF.

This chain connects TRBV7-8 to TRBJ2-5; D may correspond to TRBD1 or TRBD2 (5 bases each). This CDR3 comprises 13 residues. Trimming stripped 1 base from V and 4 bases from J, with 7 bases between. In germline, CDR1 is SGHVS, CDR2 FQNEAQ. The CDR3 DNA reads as TGTGCCAGCAGCTTAGGGGGGACAGAGACCCAGTACTTC. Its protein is CASSLGGTETQYF.

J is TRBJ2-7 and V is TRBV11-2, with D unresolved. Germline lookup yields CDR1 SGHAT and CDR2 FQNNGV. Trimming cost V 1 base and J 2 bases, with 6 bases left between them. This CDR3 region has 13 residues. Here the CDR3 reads CASSLGQPYEQYF. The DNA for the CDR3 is TGTGCCAGCAGCTTAGGTCAGCCCTACGAGCAGTACTTC.

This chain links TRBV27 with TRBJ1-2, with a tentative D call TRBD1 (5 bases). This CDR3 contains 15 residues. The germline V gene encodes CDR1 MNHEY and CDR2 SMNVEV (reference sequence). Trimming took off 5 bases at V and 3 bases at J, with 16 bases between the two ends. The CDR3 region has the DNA TGTGCCAGCAGTCCGTGGGACGGAAATTACTATGGCTACACCTTC. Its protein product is CASSPWDGNYYGYTF.

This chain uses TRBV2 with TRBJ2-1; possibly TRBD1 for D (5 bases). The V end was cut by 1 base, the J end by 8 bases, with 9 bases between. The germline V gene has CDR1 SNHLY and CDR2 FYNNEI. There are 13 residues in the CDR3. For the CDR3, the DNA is TGTGCCAGCAGTGAAGAGGGGCCAGATGAGCAGTTCTTC. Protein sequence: CASSEEGPDEQFF.

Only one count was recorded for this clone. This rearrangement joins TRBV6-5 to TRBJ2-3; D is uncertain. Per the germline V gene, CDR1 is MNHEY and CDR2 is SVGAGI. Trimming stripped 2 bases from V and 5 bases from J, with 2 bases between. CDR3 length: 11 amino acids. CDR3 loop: CASSYGDTQYF. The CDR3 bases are TGTGCCAGCAGTTACGGAGATACGCAGTATTTT.